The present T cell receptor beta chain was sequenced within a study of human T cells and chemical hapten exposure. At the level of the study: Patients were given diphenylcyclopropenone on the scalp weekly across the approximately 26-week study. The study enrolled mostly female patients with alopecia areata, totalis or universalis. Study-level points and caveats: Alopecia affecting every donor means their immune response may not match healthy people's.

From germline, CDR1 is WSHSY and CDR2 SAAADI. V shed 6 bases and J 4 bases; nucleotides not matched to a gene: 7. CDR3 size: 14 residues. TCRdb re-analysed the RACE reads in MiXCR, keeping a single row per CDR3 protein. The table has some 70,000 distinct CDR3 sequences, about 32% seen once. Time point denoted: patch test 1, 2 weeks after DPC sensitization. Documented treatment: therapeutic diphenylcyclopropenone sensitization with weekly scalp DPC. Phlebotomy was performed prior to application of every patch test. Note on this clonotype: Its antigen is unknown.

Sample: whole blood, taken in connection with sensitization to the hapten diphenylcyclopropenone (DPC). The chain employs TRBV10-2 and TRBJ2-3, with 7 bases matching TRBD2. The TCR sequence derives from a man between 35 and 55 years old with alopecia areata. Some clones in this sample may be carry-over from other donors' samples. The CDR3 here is CASRLAGVADTQYF. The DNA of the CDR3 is TGCGCCAGCAGGTTGGCGGGAGTAGCAGATACGCAGTATTTT.